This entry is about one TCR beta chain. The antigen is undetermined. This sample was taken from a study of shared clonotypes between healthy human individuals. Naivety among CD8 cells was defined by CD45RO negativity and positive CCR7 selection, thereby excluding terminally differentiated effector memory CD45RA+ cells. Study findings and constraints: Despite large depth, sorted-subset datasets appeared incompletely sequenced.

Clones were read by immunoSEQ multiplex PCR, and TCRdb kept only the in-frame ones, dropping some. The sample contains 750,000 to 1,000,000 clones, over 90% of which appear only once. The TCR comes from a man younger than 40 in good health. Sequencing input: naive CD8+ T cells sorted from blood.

DNA of the CDR3: TGTGCCAGCTCACCACCGGCAGGCCTGTATGGCTACACCTTC. Its translation: CASSPPAGLYGYTF. The chain is built from TRBV18 and TRBJ1-2; D is unresolved. There are 14 residues in the CDR3. Germline lookup yields CDR1 KGHSH and CDR2 LQKENI. Trimming took off 0 bases at V and 5 bases at J, with 10 bases between the two ends. Full variable domain (missing parts from reference TRBV18 and TRBJ1-2): NAGVMQNPRHLVRRRGQEARLRCSPMKGHSHVYWYRQLPEEGLKFMVYLQKENIIDESGMPKERFSAEFPKEGPSILRIQQVVRGDSAAYFCASSPPAGLYGYTFGSGTRLTVV.